This TCR beta chain was retrieved from a study of blood T cell repertoires in COVID-19. Overall study: Nucleic acid was either cDNA or gDNA, and it came from T cells, B-cell-depleted T cells, or PBMCs.

Self-reported history from a screening survey and questionnaire set each donor's cohort. The V gene's germline CDR1 is SGHDN and CDR2 FVKESK. After removal of 1 base from V and 2 bases from J, the junction contained 10 bases not matched to a gene. The CDR3 spans 17 residues. In the original workflow: Reference gene primer amplification in the assay estimated nucleated cell counts. Measured with immunoSEQ multiplex PCR; TCRdb has only the in-frame clones, and not every one. The DNA gave D and trimming, while V, J and clone size come from that table. Of about 260,000 clones detected, 80% to 90% appear once; the ten largest clones hold approximately 4%. This clone was seen a handful of times.

This clonotype was obtained from a woman in her 30s with acute COVID-19. Sequenced input: PBMCs or T cells enriched from blood (not recorded which). J is TRBJ1-1 and V is TRBV14, with 7 bases aligning to TRBD1. The CDR3 loop is CASSQGVGGKGNTEAFF. The CDR3 DNA follows: TGTGCCAGCAGCCAAGGGGTAGGGGGCAAAGGAAACACTGAAGCTTTCTTT.